The rows below give T cell receptor beta chains drawn from one sample of a study of blood T cell repertoires in COVID-19. Generated by immunoSEQ multiplex PCR, the TCRdb table keeps only in-frame clones and is missing some. The repertoire consists of fewer than 250,000 clones, with about 86% occurring once and the leading ten covering 3% to 4.5%. The sequencing sample was made of PBMCs or T cells enriched from blood (not recorded which). The receptors were sampled from a woman aged 40 to 50 with acute COVID-19. Each CDR3 is given with its conserved first and last residue. The order of the fields is D gene, V gene, clone size, J gene, CDR3 protein, CDR3 DNA. A D gene is named only where the DNA matches it firmly. Clone size is given for some rows only: seen once, a few or many times, or a class if the clone is expanded.

>TRBD2|TRBV29-1|-|TRBJ2-1
CSFSPSGSFTEQFF
TGCAGCTTCTCGCCTAGCGGATCGTTCACTGAGCAGTTCTTC
>TRBD1|TRBV2|-|TRBJ1-2
CASRTGGGGYTF
TGTGCCAGCAGGACAGGGGGCGGTGGCTACACCTTC
>TRBD2|TRBV9|-|TRBJ2-7
CASSVGGGAGGLGSSYEQYF
TGTGCCAGCAGCGTAGGAGGAGGAGCGGGAGGCCTGGGGAGCTCCTACGAGCAGTACTTC
>-|TRBV3-1/TRBV3-2|-|TRBJ2-1
CASSRHQGTRNNEQFF
TGTGCCAGCAGCCGCCACCAAGGGACTCGAAACAATGAGCAGTTCTTC
>-|TRBV6-5|-|TRBJ2-1
CASRPDSYNEQFF
TGTGCCAGCAGACCCGACAGCTACAATGAGCAGTTCTTC
>TRBD1|TRBV7-8|-|TRBJ2-3
CASSPRTGVGTDTQYF
TGTGCCAGCAGCCCGAGGACAGGGGTTGGCACAGATACGCAGTATTTT
>TRBD1|TRBV15|few|TRBJ2-7
CATSRDGGQGAYEQYF
TGTGCCACCAGCAGAGATGGAGGACAGGGGGCCTACGAGCAGTACTTC
>-|TRBV7-2|once|TRBJ2-3
CASSLAGVGTDTQYF
TGTGCCAGCAGCTTAGCGGGAGTTGGCACAGATACGCAGTATTTT
>-|TRBV28|-|TRBJ1-5
CASSLSRLFNQPQHF
TGTGCCAGCAGTTTAAGCAGGCTTTTCAATCAGCCCCAGCATTTT
>TRBD2|TRBV11-2|-|TRBJ2-2
CASGEGLPPGLGNTGELFF
TGTGCCAGCGGGGAGGGACTGCCTCCGGGGCTGGGGAACACCGGGGAGCTGTTTTTT
>TRBD1|TRBV13|once|TRBJ2-2
CASSLPTDRGMGELFF
TGTGCCAGCAGCTTACCCACCGACAGGGGGATGGGGGAGCTGTTTTTT
>-|TRBV11-3|-|TRBJ2-1
CASSLSPLALSQFF
TGTGCCAGCAGCTTAAGTCCCCTAGCCCTCTCGCAGTTCTTC
>TRBD1|TRBV24-1|-|TRBJ2-5
CATSGGTEETQYF
TGTGCCACCAGTGGAGGGACAGAAGAGACCCAGTACTTC
>-|TRBV27|few|TRBJ2-2
CGAGARRGTGELFF
TGTGGCGCGGGCGCTCGACGGGGTACCGGGGAGCTGTTTTTT
>TRBD2|TRBV19|-|TRBJ2-1
CASSISGRVGVNEQFF
TGTGCCAGTAGTATAAGCGGGAGGGTGGGAGTCAATGAGCAGTTCTTC
>TRBD1|TRBV14|few|TRBJ2-5
CASSQGTGGRETQYF
TGTGCCAGCAGCCAAGGGACAGGGGGCCGTGAGACCCAGTACTTC
>TRBD2|TRBV19|-|TRBJ2-3
CASSPASGSRNTQYF
TGTGCCAGTAGTCCCGCTAGCGGGAGTAGGAATACGCAGTATTTT
>-|TRBV28|once|TRBJ1-3
CASSPDGASGNTIYF
TGTGCCAGCAGCCCCGACGGAGCTTCTGGAAACACCATATATTTT
>TRBD1|TRBV7-9|-|TRBJ2-1
CASSLSTGGPYNEQFF
TGTGCCAGCAGCTTAAGTACAGGGGGTCCCTACAATGAGCAGTTCTTC
>-|TRBV28|-|TRBJ1-1
CASRVQGSNTEAFF
TGTGCCAGCAGGGTACAGGGTTCGAACACTGAAGCTTTCTTT
>-|TRBV28|-|TRBJ2-3
CASSGTPRQPDTQYF
TGTGCCAGCAGTGGGACTCCCCGGCAGCCAGATACGCAGTATTTT
>-|TRBV29-1|-|TRBJ2-1
CSVEGRGSYNEQFF
TGCAGCGTTGAAGGGCGGGGCTCCTACAATGAGCAGTTCTTC